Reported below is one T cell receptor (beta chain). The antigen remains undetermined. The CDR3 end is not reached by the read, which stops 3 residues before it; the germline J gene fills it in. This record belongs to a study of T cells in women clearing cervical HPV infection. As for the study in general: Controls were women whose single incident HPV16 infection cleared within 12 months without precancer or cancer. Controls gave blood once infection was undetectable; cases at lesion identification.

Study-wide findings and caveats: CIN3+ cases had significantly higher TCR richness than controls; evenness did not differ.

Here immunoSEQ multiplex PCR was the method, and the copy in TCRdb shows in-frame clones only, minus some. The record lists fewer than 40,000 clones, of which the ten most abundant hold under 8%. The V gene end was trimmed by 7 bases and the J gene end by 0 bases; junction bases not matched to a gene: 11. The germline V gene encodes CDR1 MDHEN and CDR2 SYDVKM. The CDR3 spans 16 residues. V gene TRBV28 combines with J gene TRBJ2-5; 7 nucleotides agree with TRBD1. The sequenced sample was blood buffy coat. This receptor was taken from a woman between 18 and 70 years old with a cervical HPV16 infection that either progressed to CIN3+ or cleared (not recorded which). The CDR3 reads CASKRGQDKYQETQYF. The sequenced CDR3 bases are TGTGCCAGCAAGAGAGGACAGGACAAGTACCAAGAGACC.